This T cell receptor (beta chain) was recovered during a study of T cell responses to AZD1222 COVID-19 vaccine. Using immunoSEQ multiplex PCR, the repertoire was profiled, and TCRdb retains in-frame clones only, with some absent. Of 130,000 to 150,000 clones in the sample, about 90% were seen once. Trimming shortened V by 5 bases and J by 4 bases, and 20 bases separated the two germline ends. Germline V CDR1 and CDR2: SGHTA, FQGNSA. This CDR3 region has 16 residues. The sequences come from peripheral blood, collected on day 0 of AZD1222 vaccination. This TCR was sampled from an adult in good health. The V and J genes are TRBV7-2 and TRBJ1-2, with D possibly TRBD1 on 6 matching bases. CDR3: CASSPTPGARIYGYTF. The CDR3, as DNA: TGTGCCAGCAGCCCCACCCCAGGGGCCCGTATCTATGGCTACACCTTC. Variable domain in full (rest from reference TRBV7-2 and TRBJ1-2): GAGVSQSPSNKVTEKGKDVELRCDPISGHTALYWYRQSLGQGLEFLIYFQGNSAPDKSGLPSDRFSAERTGGSVSTLTIQRTQQEDSAVYLCASSPTPGARIYGYTFGSGTRLTVV.